The 23 T cell receptor beta chains listed next were all sequenced from one sample in a study of post-analysis software for immune sequencing data. Antigen specificity for these receptors is unknown. Carried by the TCR beta cDNA libraries were unique molecular identifiers. TCRdb re-called the PCR reads through MiXCR, storing one row per CDR3 protein. The table lists about 460,000 distinct CDR3 sequences, roughly 45% of them singletons. Findings and caveats of the study: Four or five TRBV segments were more frequent in patients than controls; TRBV5-6, TRBV5-1 and TRBV20-1 belonged to this group.

Source material: blood. The receptors come from a girl between 5 and 17 years old with multiple sclerosis.

This clonotype was observed a few times. V is TRBV4-1 and J is TRBJ2-4; D remains ambiguous. The CDR3 contains 14 residues. The V gene's germline CDR1 is MGHRA and CDR2 YSYEKL. Between the trimmed V and J ends, which lost 1 base and 3 bases, there was a span of 7 bases. The CDR3 DNA reads as TGCGCCAGCAGCCAAGTGGGTGTCAAAAACATTCAGTACTTC. Protein: CASSQVGVKNIQYF.

This clonotype has just a few counts. The chain links TRBV15 to TRBJ2-1; TRBD2 is a possible D gene (6 bases). The CDR3 is made up of 17 amino acids. Germline V gene data show CDR1 as LNHNV and CDR2 as YYDKDF (reference sequence). V lost 3 bases and J lost 8, with 23 bases in between. The chain's CDR3 is CATSRGTSTDRPDEQFF. CDR3 bases: TGTGCCACCAGCAGGGGTACTAGCACCGATCGACCCGATGAGCAGTTCTTC.

This clonotype was seen a handful of times. The gene calls are TRBV5-1 and TRBJ1-2; no definite D call. The CDR3 has 12 residues. Germline V lookup: CDR1 SGHRS, CDR2 YFSETQ. V was clipped by 0 bases and J by 8 bases, with 8 bases between them. The CDR3: CASSLEGKGYTF. DNA of the CDR3: TGCGCCAGCAGCTTGGAGGGTAAAGGCTACACCTTC. Full variable domain (remainder filled in from reference TRBV5-1 and TRBJ1-2): KAGVTQTPRYLIKTRGQQVTLSCSPISGHRSVSWYQQTPGQGLQFLFEYFSETQRNKGNFPGRFSGRQFSNSRSEMNVSTLELGDSALYLCASSLEGKGYTFGSGTRLTVV.

V gene TRBV20-1 combines with J gene TRBJ2-1; unclear D gene. V lost 8 bases, J lost 0 bases, and 8 bases lay in between. The CDR3 consists of 12 residues. Germline-derived CDR1 and CDR2 are DFQATT and SNEGSKA (reference sequence). The CDR3 sequence is CSMWDSYNEQFF. The CDR3 DNA reads TGCAGTATGTGGGACTCCTACAATGAGCAGTTCTTC.

This clonotype was observed a handful of times. The chain uses TRBV7-9 and TRBJ2-1; D possibly corresponds to TRBD2 (6 bases). Between the trimmed V and J ends, which lost 4 bases and 9 bases, there was a span of 19 bases. The CDR3 runs to 15 residues. The germline CDR1 and CDR2 sequences are SEHNR and FQNEAQ (reference sequence). CDR3 loop: CASSSGRGRRGEQFF. The CDR3 region has the DNA TGTGCCAGCAGCTCGGGGCGGGGACGCCGGGGTGAGCAGTTCTTC.

J is TRBJ2-3 and V is TRBV28; 12 bases align to TRBD2. Germline loops: CDR1 MDHEN, CDR2 SYDVKM. This CDR3 is 17 amino acids long. The trim removed 5 bases at V and 1 base at J, leaving 7 bases unmatched. The CDR3 bases are TGTGCCAGCAGTACCCAACTAGCGGGAGGACGCACAGATACGCAGTATTTT. It encodes CASSTQLAGGRTDTQYF.

This clonotype was counted a few times. The gene calls are TRBV20-1 and TRBJ2-3; TRBD2 might be the D (5 bases). The CDR3 length is 14 residues. The germline gives CDR1 DFQATT, CDR2 SNEGSKA (reference sequence). Trimming cost V 0 bases and J 0 bases, with 7 bases left between them. The CDR3 coding sequence is TGCAGTGCTAGAGAGGAGGCGAGCACAGATACGCAGTATTTT. Translation: CSAREEASTDTQYF.

In its sample, this clonotype was seen a few times. Here the CDR3 DNA reads TGTGCCAGCAGTTTATCTGCAGGGAGAGGGGAGACCCAGTACTTC. It encodes CASSLSAGRGETQYF. The chain is built from TRBV27 and TRBJ2-5; the D call may be TRBD1 or TRBD2 (5 bases each). Between the trimmed V and J ends, which lost 0 bases and 5 bases, there was a span of 13 bases. Germline V lookup: CDR1 MNHEY, CDR2 SMNVEV (reference sequence). This CDR3 has 15 amino acids.

The chain couples TRBV10-3 to TRBJ2-1, with TRBD2 matching 7 bases. CDR3 size: 14 residues. Per the germline V gene, CDR1 is ENHRY and CDR2 is SYGVKD. J gave up 8 bases and V 7 bases, and 11 bases lay outside the gene matches. The CDR3 coding sequence is TGTGCCATCAAACGAGCGGGAACTCGGGATGAGCAGTTCTTC. Translation: CAIKRAGTRDEQFF.

V and J are TRBV5-1 and TRBJ2-1; TRBD2 matches at 7 bases. Germline values: CDR1 SGHRS, CDR2 YFSETQ. The junction had 7 bases not matched to a gene; V was cut back by 4 bases and J by 0 bases. The CDR3 runs to 16 residues. The CDR3 spells CASSPSSGISYNEQFF. The CDR3 nucleotides are TGCGCCAGCAGCCCGTCCAGCGGGATCTCCTACAATGAGCAGTTCTTC.

The chain links TRBV7-2 to TRBJ2-6; TRBD1 or TRBD2 may be the D gene (5 bases each). The CDR3 sequence is 18 residues long. Per germline, CDR1 SGHTA and CDR2 FQGNSA. V was shortened by 1 base and J by 4 bases, with 17 bases between the two germline ends. The CDR3 spells CASSLVGTLGAGANVLTF. CDR3 nucleotides: TGTGCCAGCAGCTTAGTGGGGACCCTAGGGGCCGGGGCCAACGTCCTGACTTTC.

In this sample, this clonotype turned up a few times. The chain employs TRBV12-3 or TRBV12-4 and TRBJ1-2; D not resolved. V shed 5 bases and J shed 8 bases, with 9 bases lying between them. The CDR3 runs to 11 residues. The CDR3 sequence: CASSRLSGYTF. The CDR3 DNA reads as TGTGCCAGCAGTCGTCTGAGCGGCTACACCTTC.

V is TRBV20-1 and J is TRBJ2-3; 7 bases fit TRBD2. Germline assignment: CDR1 DFQATT and CDR2 SNEGSKA (reference sequence). With 3 bases clipped from V and 1 base from J, the junction kept 7 bases outside the gene matches. The CDR3 runs to 15 residues. CDR3 nucleotide sequence: TGCAGTGCTAGGGCCCCCGCGGGGGGCACAGATACGCAGTATTTT. Translating it yields CSARAPAGGTDTQYF.

A few counts support this clonotype. The chain links TRBV6-5 to TRBJ2-3; 8 bases fit TRBD2. The germline V gene encodes CDR1 MNHEY and CDR2 SVGAGI. There are 16 residues in the CDR3. Germline trimming cut 0 bases from V and 3 bases from J; bases unmatched to any gene: 5. DNA for the CDR3: TGTGCCAGCAGTTACTCAACTAGCGGTTCAACAGATACGCAGTATTTT. Its protein is CASSYSTSGSTDTQYF.

The chain is built from TRBV6-6 and TRBJ2-5; D is unclear. Germline V gene lookup returns CDR1 MNHNY and CDR2 SVGAGI (reference sequence). V lost 3 bases, J lost 2 bases, and 7 bases lay in between. The CDR3 is 13 amino acids. The CDR3 here is CASSYWQQETQYF. The CDR3 region has the DNA TGTGCCAGCAGTTATTGGCAGCAAGAGACCCAGTACTTC.

The J gene is TRBJ2-7, the V gene TRBV7-2; 10 positions match TRBD1. Matching the DNA end better, TRBJ2-5 makes the J call doubtful. The CDR3 sequence is 16 residues long. CDR1 is SGHTA, CDR2 FQGNSA, per germline. The CDR3 DNA is TGTGCCAGCAGCCCCCTAGGACAGGGGGGGGGTGAGACCCAGTACTTC. Its translation: CASSPLGQGGGETQYF.

This clonotype occurred a few times. The V call is TRBV5-1, the J call TRBJ2-3, with D possibly called TRBD1 or TRBD2 (7 bases each). Germline CDR1 is SGHRS and CDR2 is YFSETQ. V was pared by 3 bases and J by 6 bases, with 23 bases between. This CDR3 region has 17 residues. The CDR3 spells CASSWAGQPSSGDTQYF. As DNA, the CDR3 is TGCGCCAGCAGCTGGGCGGGACAGCCAAGTAGCGGGGATACGCAGTATTTT.

This clonotype was recorded a few times. This rearrangement joins TRBV28 to TRBJ1-2, with 7 bases matching TRBD1. The CDR3 contains 15 residues. Losses at the gene ends were 8 bases for V and 2 bases for J; bases not matched to a gene: 11. The V gene's germline CDR1 is MDHEN and CDR2 SYDVKM. The CDR3 loop is CASSTRDRRNYGYTF. The CDR3 DNA reads as TGTGCCAGCTCGACCCGGGACAGAAGAAACTATGGCTACACCTTC.

This clonotype showed up many times. This rearrangement joins TRBV11-2 to TRBJ1-2; D gene uncertain. This CDR3 comprises 13 residues. Trimming cost V 1 base and J 8 bases, with 11 bases left between them. From germline, CDR1 is SGHAT and CDR2 FQNNGV. CDR3 DNA sequence: TGTGCCAGCAGCTTAGGCACCGAGGGCGGCTACACCTTC. Translated, it gives CASSLGTEGGYTF.

This clonotype was observed a handful of times. The rearrangement joins TRBV5-1 to TRBJ2-1; 7 bases map to TRBD2. The germline V gene encodes CDR1 SGHRS and CDR2 YFSETQ. With V trimmed by 4 bases and J by 10 bases, 2 bases remained unmatched. CDR3 length: 11 residues. As DNA, the CDR3 is TGCGCCAGCAGCCCCGGGAGGGAGCAGTTCTTC. It codes for CASSPGREQFF.

The chain couples TRBV10-3 to TRBJ1-6; D is ambiguous. The V and J ends lost 5 bases and 8 bases respectively, with 16 bases between them. The germline gives CDR1 ENHRY, CDR2 SYGVKD. The CDR3 is made up of 15 amino acids. The CDR3 sequence is CAISIKDFRDSPLHF. As DNA, the CDR3 is TGTGCCATCAGTATTAAGGATTTTAGGGATTCACCCCTCCACTTT.

In its sample, this clonotype was seen once. The gene calls are TRBV12-3 or TRBV12-4 and TRBJ1-4, with unresolved D. The CDR3 spans 11 residues. V lost 6 bases, J lost 12 bases, and 11 bases lay in between. This chain's CDR3 is CASSYRVELFF. CDR3 nucleotides: TGTGCCAGCAGCTATAGGGTGGAACTGTTTTTT.

On this clonotype itself: This CDR3 is missing its conserved last phenylalanine or tryptophan, likely due to a read error. Because the CDR3's place on the DNA is in doubt, the DNA is left out and the CDR3 is given as listed by TCRdb. The chain has TRBV21-1 and TRBJ2-5; the listed D gene, TRBD1, was not tested against the DNA. TRBV21-1 is given as a pseudogene. The CDR3 spans 16 residues, counting both ends. This CDR3 reads CASSVRTGGHQETQYL.